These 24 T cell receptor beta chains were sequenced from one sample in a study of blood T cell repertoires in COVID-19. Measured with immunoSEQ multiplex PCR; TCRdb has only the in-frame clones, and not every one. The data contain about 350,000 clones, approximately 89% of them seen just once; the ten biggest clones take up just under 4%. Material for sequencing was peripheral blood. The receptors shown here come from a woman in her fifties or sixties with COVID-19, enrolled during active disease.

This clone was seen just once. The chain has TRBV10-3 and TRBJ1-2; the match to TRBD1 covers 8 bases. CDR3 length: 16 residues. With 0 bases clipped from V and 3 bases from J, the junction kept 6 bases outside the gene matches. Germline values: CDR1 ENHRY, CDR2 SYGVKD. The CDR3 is CAISESQGGRDYGYTF. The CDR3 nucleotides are TGTGCCATCAGTGAGTCACAGGGGGGACGGGACTATGGCTACACCTTC.

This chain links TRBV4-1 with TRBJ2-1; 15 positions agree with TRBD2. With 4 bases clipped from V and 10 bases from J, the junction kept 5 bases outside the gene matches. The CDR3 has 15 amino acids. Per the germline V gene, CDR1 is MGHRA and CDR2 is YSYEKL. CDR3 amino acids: CASSRTSGGAGEQFF. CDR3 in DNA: TGCGCCAGCAGCCGGACTAGCGGGGGGGCCGGAGAGCAGTTCTTC.

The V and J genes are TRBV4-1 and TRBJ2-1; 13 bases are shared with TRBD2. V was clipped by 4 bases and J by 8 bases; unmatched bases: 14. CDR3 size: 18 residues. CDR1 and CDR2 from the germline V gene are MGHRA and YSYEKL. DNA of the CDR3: TGCGCCAGCAGCCTTTCCACTAGCGGGGGGGCCAACGCATATGAGCAGTTCTTC. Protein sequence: CASSLSTSGGANAYEQFF.

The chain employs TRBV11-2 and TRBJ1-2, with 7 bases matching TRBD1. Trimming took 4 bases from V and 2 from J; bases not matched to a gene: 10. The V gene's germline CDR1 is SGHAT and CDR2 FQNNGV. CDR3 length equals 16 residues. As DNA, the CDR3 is TGTGCCAGCAGCTCCCTCATACAGGGGAGGAACTATGGCTACACCTTC. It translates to CASSSLIQGRNYGYTF.

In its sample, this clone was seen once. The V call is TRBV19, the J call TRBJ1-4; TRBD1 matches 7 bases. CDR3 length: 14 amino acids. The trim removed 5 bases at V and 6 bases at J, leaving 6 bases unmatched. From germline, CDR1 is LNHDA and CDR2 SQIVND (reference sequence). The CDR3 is CASSWGTAYEKLFF. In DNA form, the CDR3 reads TGTGCCAGTAGTTGGGGGACAGCGTATGAAAAACTGTTTTTT.

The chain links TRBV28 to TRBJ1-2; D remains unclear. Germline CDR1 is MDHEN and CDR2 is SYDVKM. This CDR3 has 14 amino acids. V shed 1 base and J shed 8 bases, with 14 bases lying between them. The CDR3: CASSLYTPSGGYTF. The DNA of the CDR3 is TGTGCCAGCAGTTTATATACCCCTTCGGGGGGCTACACCTTC.

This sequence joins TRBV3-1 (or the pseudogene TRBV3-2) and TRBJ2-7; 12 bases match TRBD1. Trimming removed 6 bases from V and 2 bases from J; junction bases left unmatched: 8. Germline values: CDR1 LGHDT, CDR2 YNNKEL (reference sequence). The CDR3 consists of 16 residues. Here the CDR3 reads CASSNTGTGGPYEQYF. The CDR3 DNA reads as TGTGCCAGCAGTAACACAGGGACAGGGGGCCCCTACGAGCAGTACTTC.

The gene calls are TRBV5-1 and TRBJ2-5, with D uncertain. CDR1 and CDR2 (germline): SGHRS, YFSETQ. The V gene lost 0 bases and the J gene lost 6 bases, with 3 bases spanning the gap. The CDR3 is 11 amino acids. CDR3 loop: CASSLGQTQYF. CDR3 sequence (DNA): TGCGCCAGCAGCTTGGGGCAGACCCAGTACTTC.

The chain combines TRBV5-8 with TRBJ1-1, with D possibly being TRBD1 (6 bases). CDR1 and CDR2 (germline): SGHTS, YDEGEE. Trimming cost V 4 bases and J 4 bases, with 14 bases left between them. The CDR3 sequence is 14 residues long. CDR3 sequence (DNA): TGTGCCAGCAGCCGCCGTCCCAGGGGCACTGAAGCTTTCTTT. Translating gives CASSRRPRGTEAFF.

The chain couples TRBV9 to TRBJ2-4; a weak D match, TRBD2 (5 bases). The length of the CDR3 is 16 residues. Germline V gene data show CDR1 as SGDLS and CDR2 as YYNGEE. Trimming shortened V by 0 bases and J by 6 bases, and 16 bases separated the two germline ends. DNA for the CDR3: TGTGCCAGCAGCGTAGAAATTTTGGACTTTGGAAACATTCAGTACTTC. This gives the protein CASSVEILDFGNIQYF.

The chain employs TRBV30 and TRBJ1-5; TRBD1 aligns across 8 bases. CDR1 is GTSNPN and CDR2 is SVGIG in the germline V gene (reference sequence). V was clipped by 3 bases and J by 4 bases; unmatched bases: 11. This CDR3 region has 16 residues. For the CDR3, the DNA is TGTGCCTGGAGCCCTTTTGGGGACAGGCATAATCAGCCCCAGCATTTT. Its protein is CAWSPFGDRHNQPQHF. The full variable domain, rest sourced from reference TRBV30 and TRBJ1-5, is SQTIHQWPATLVQPVGSPLSLECTVEGTSNPNLYWYRQAAGRGLQLLFYSVGIGQISSEVPQNLSASRPQDRQFILSSKKLLLSDSGFYLCAWSPFGDRHNQPQHFGDGTRLSIL.

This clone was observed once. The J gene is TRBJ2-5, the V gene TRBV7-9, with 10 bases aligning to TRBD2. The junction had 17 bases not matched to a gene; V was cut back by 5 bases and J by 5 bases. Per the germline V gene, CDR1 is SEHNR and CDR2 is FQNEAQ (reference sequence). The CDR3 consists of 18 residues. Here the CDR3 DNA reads TGTGCCAGCAGCACTAGTGGTCTAGCGGGGGCCCCGCGGGAGACCCAGTACTTC. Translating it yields CASSTSGLAGAPRETQYF.

In DNA, the CDR3 is TGTGCCAGCAGCAGGGACAGGAGGGCTTACAATGAGCAGTTCTTC. It is translated as CASSRDRRAYNEQFF. The V gene is TRBV21-1, the J gene TRBJ2-1; the table's D gene call, TRBD1, was not cross checked with the DNA. TRBV21-1 is recorded as a pseudogene. The CDR3 is 15 amino acids.

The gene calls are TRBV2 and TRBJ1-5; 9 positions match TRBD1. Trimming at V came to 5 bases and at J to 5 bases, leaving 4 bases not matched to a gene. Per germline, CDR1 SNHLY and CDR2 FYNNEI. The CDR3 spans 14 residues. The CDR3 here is CASSRTGGYQPQHF. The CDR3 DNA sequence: TGTGCCAGCAGTCGTACAGGGGGCTATCAGCCCCAGCATTTT.

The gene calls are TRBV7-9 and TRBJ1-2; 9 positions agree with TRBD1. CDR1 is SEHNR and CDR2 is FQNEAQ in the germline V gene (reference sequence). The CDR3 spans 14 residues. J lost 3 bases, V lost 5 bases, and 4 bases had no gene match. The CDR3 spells CASSMTGGHYGYTF. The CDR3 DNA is TGTGCCAGCAGCATGACAGGGGGGCACTATGGCTACACCTTC.

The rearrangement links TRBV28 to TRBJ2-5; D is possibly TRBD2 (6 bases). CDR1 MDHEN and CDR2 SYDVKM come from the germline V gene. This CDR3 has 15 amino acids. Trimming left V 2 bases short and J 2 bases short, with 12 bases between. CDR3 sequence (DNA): TGTGCCAGCAGTTTAGGGGGACTGGGGCAAGAGACCCAGTACTTC. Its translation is CASSLGGLGQETQYF.

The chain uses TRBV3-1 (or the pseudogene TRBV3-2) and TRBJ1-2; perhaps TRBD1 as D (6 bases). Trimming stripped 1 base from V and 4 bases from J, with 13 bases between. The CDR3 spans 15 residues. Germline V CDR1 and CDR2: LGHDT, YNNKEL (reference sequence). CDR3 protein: CASSQAGGSGYGYTF. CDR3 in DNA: TGTGCCAGCAGCCAAGCTGGGGGCTCAGGCTATGGCTACACCTTC.

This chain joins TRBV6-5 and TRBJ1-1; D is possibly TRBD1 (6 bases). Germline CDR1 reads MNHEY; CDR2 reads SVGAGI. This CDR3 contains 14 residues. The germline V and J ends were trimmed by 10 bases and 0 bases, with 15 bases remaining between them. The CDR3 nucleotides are TGTGCCATCCGCCGGACAGACATGAACACTGAAGCTTTCTTT. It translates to CAIRRTDMNTEAFF.

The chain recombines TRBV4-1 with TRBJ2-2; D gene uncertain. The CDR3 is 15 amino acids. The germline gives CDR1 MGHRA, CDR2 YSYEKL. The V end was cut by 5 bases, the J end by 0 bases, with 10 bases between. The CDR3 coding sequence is TGCGCCAGCAGCAGACTCACCGCGAACACCGGGGAGCTGTTTTTT. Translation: CASSRLTANTGELFF.

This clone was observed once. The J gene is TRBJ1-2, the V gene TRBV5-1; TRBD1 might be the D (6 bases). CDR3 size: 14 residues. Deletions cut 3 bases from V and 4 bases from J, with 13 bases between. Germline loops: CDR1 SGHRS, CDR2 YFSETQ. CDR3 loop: CASSSREGGYGYTF. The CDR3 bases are TGCGCCAGCAGCTCACGGGAGGGGGGCTATGGCTACACCTTC.

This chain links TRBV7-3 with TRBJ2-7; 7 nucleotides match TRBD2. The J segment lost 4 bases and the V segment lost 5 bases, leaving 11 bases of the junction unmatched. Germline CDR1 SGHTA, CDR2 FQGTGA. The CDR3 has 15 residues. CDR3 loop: CASSPQRGTTYEQYF. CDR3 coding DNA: TGTGCCAGCAGCCCTCAACGTGGGACTACATACGAGCAGTACTTC.

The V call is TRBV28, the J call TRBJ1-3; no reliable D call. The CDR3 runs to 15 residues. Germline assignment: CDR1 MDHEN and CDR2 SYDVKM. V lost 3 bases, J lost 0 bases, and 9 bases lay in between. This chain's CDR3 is CASSLGSFSGNTIYF. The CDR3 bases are TGTGCCAGCAGTTTGGGCAGCTTCTCTGGAAACACCATATATTTT.

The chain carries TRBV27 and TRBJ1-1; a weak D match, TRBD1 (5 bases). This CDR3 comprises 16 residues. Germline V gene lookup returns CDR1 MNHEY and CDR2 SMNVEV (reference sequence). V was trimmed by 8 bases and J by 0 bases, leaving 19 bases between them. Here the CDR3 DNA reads TGTGCCAGCGCTGGAAGGCCAGGGCTCATGAACACTGAAGCTTTCTTT. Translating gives CASAGRPGLMNTEAFF.

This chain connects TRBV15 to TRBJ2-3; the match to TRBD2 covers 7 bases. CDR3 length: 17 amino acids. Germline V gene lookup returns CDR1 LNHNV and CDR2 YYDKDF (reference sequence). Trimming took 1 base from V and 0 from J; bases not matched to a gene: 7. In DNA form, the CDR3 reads TGTGCCACCAGCAGAGGAGTTAGCGGGTATAGCACAGATACGCAGTATTTT. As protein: CATSRGVSGYSTDTQYF. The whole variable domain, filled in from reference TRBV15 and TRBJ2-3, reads DAMVIQNPRYQVTQFGKPVTLSCSQTLNHNVMYWYQQKSSQAPKLLFHYYDKDFNNEADTPDNFQSRRPNTSFCFLDIRSPGLGDTAMYLCATSRGVSGYSTDTQYFGPGTRLTVL.